These 15 T cell receptor beta chains originate from one sample sequenced in a study of control samples from healthy donors and cancer patients. The data were produced by immunoSEQ multiplex PCR, yet TCRdb's version contains in-frame clones alone and is incomplete. The sample consists of some 150,000 clones, approximately 94% of them appearing once. Source material: PBMCs. The receptors were sampled from a man between 60 and 75 years old with colorectal cancer.

This clone was recorded once. The J gene is TRBJ1-5, the V gene TRBV19, with 10 bases fitting TRBD1. V dropped 3 bases and J dropped 9; count of bases not matched to a gene: 5. From germline, CDR1 is LNHDA and CDR2 SQIVND (reference sequence). There are 14 residues in the CDR3. CDR3 protein: CASSMDRGARPQHF. The CDR3 region has the DNA TGTGCCAGTAGTATGGACAGGGGGGCTCGGCCCCAGCATTTT.

The gene calls are TRBV4-1 and TRBJ2-1; the match to TRBD2 covers 8 bases. Germline V gene sequence: CDR1 MGHRA, CDR2 YSYEKL. The J segment lost 3 bases and the V segment lost 1 base, leaving 2 bases of the junction unmatched. The CDR3 contains 15 residues. The chain's CDR3 is CASSQAGTSYNEQFF. In nucleotides, the CDR3 is TGCGCCAGCAGCCAAGCAGGGACTAGCTACAATGAGCAGTTCTTC.

The CDR3 loop is CASGRDEQYF. The CDR3 nucleotides are TGTGCCAGCGGGCGCGACGAGCAGTACTTC. The genes are TRBV7-2 and TRBJ2-7; D is unresolved. Between the trimmed V and J ends, which lost 8 bases and 5 bases, there was a span of 7 bases. CDR1 and CDR2 from the germline V gene are SGHTA and FQGNSA. This CDR3 region has 10 residues.

The chain has TRBV7-2 and TRBJ2-5; D gene ambiguous. The CDR3 is 13 amino acids. Germline values: CDR1 SGHTA, CDR2 FQGNSA. V dropped 0 bases and J dropped 5 bases, with 7 bases sitting between them. CDR3 region: CASSLALGETQYF. Here the CDR3 DNA reads TGTGCCAGCAGCTTAGCACTCGGGGAGACCCAGTACTTC.

The rearrangement uses TRBV7-7 and TRBJ2-1; D gene unclear. The germline V gene has CDR1 SSHAT and CDR2 FNYEAQ (reference sequence). V lost 1 base, J lost 4 bases, and 5 bases lay in between. The CDR3 is 13 residues long. The CDR3 DNA sequence: TGTGCCAGCAGCTTAGATTTGTACAATGAGCAGTTCTTC. Translation: CASSLDLYNEQFF. The complete variable domain, with remaining parts taken from reference TRBV7-7 and TRBJ2-1, reads GAGVSQSPRYKVTKRGQDVTLRCDPISSHATLYWYQQALGQGPEFLTYFNYEAQPDKSGLPSDRFSAERPEGSISTLTIQRTEQRDSAMYRCASSLDLYNEQFFGPGTRLTVL.

The gene calls are TRBV7-9 and TRBJ2-3, with TRBD2 as a possible D gene (7 bases). Germline values: CDR1 SEHNR, CDR2 FQNEAQ (reference sequence). The length of the CDR3 is 17 residues. Trimming pared 4 bases from V and 0 bases from J, leaving 17 bases between. The CDR3 protein is CASSSWGGRESTDTQYF. DNA for the CDR3: TGTGCCAGCAGCTCATGGGGGGGCAGAGAAAGCACAGATACGCAGTATTTT.

The chain joins TRBV29-1 to TRBJ2-7; either TRBD1 or TRBD2 may fit D (5 bases each). Per germline, CDR1 SQVTM and CDR2 ANQGSEA. The V and J ends lost 3 bases and 5 bases respectively, with 11 bases between them. The CDR3 spans 12 residues. The CDR3 DNA is TGCAGCGTTGATTCAGGGAGCGACGAGCAGTACTTC. Translating gives CSVDSGSDEQYF.

This clone came up once. The rearrangement joins TRBV5-1 to TRBJ1-1; D possibly corresponds to TRBD1 (6 bases). The CDR3 consists of 13 residues. Trimming pared 4 bases from V and 4 bases from J, leaving 11 bases between. CDR1 SGHRS and CDR2 YFSETQ come from the germline V gene. CDR3 nucleotide sequence: TGCGCCAGCAGCCAGGGGAGCAGCACTGAAGCTTTCTTT. Translated, it gives CASSQGSSTEAFF.

This clone has just one count. V is TRBV28 and J is TRBJ2-7; TRBD1 aligns across 9 bases. The CDR3 totals 14 residues. From germline, CDR1 is MDHEN and CDR2 SYDVKM. The V segment lost 7 bases and the J segment 4 bases; nucleotides outside the gene matches: 8. In DNA, the CDR3 is TGTGCCAGCACTCTGCCGGGACAGGGTTACGAGCAGTACTTC. Translated, it gives CASTLPGQGYEQYF.

The chain recombines TRBV27 with TRBJ1-5; D possibly corresponds to TRBD1 (5 bases). This CDR3 has 13 residues. Germline CDR1 and CDR2: MNHEY and SMNVEV (reference sequence). V was pared by 2 bases and J by 9 bases, with 11 bases between. CDR3 coding DNA: TGTGCCAGCAGTTTAGGGACGGGCCGGCCCCAGCATTTT. Amino acids: CASSLGTGRPQHF.

The rearrangement uses TRBV7-2 and TRBJ1-5; D is undetermined. The CDR3 is made up of 14 amino acids. The V end was cut by 5 bases, the J end by 2 bases, with 10 bases between. Germline CDR1 reads SGHTA; CDR2 reads FQGNSA. CDR3 sequence: CASSPQEGNQPQHF. In DNA form, the CDR3 reads TGTGCCAGCAGCCCCCAGGAGGGCAATCAGCCCCAGCATTTT.

The gene calls are TRBV6-2 or TRBV6-3 and TRBJ1-5, with TRBD1 matching 11 bases. The CDR3 has 15 residues. The V gene's germline CDR1 is MNHEY and CDR2 SVGEGT. After removal of 5 bases from V and 6 bases from J, the junction contained 6 bases not matched to a gene. The CDR3, as DNA: TGTGCCAGCAGTCGCGGACAGGGGGCGGTTCAGCCCCAGCATTTT. Its translation: CASSRGQGAVQPQHF.

J is TRBJ2-7 and V is TRBV29-1; D ambiguous. Trimming left V 0 bases short and J 2 bases short, with 8 bases between. Germline CDR1 reads SQVTM; CDR2 reads ANQGSEA. The CDR3 is 13 residues long. The CDR3 region has the DNA TGCAGCGTTGAAGAGGGCACCCCCTACGAGCAGTACTTC. This translates into CSVEEGTPYEQYF.

The chain uses TRBV7-9 and TRBJ2-7, with a tentative D call TRBD2 (5 bases). Looked up from germline, CDR1 is SEHNR and CDR2 is FQNEAQ (reference sequence). The V end lost 8 bases, the J end lost 0 bases, and 8 bases lay between the germline ends. The CDR3 is made up of 12 amino acids. The CDR3 DNA reads TGTGCCAGCCGTCGGGGCTCCTACGAGCAGTACTTC. Protein sequence: CASRRGSYEQYF. Based on the CDR3 plus reference TRBV7-9 and TRBJ2-7, the full variable domain is DTGVSQNPRHKITKRGQNVTFRCDPISEHNRLYWYRQTLGQGPEFLTYFQNEAQLEKSRLLSDRFSAERPKGSFSTLEIQRTEQGDSAMYLCASRRGSYEQYFGPGTRLTVT.

The chain recombines TRBV7-9 with TRBJ1-5; maybe TRBD1 (6 bases). The CDR3 has 14 amino acids. Germline CDR1 is SEHNR and CDR2 is FQNEAQ (reference sequence). V lost 3 bases, J lost 3 bases, and 9 bases lay in between. For the CDR3, the DNA is TGTGCCAGCAGCTTTGGGGGCATCAATCAGCCCCAGCATTTT. Its protein product is CASSFGGINQPQHF.